This record covers a single T cell receptor beta chain. This specimen belongs to a study of OX40 agonist ivuxolimab in advanced cancers. V lost 4 bases to trimming and J lost 6 bases, with 14 bases between them. The CDR3 has 14 amino acids. The germline CDR1 and CDR2 sequences are MGHDK and SYGVNS. TCRdb keeps only in-frame clones here, not all; method: immunoSEQ multiplex PCR. This table has tens of thousands of clones, roughly nine tenths appearing once. The input for sequencing was CD4+ or CD8+ T cells sorted from blood, taken in a trial of the OX40 agonist ivuxolimab. The receptor was isolated from an adult with an advanced solid tumor such as melanoma, head and neck, liver or kidney cancer. This sequence joins TRBV25-1 and TRBJ2-3, with D unresolved. As DNA, the CDR3 is TGTGCCAGCAGTGGGTCACTCCCCGGGGATACGCAGTATTTT. Its protein product is CASSGSLPGDTQYF.